Listed below are T cell receptor beta chains from one sample, sequenced in a study of shared T cell receptors in the human thymus. Sequenced by immunoSEQ multiplex PCR; TCRdb stores in-frame clones only, minus some. The table has hundreds of thousands of clones, 80% to 90% seen once. Another study also made use of these data, one on human thymus T cells.

Material: thymocytes. Receptor source: a boy younger than two with a congenital heart defect. Both conserved end residues are part of each CDR3. A D gene is named only where the DNA matches it firmly. Expanded clones are given a class, and other clones once, few, many or no size at all.

d_call | j_call | clone_size | v_call | cdr3_nt | cdr3_aa
TRBD1 | TRBJ2-1 | NA | TRBV14 | TGTGCCAGCAGCCAAGTGGGACAGGGGGCCTATGAGCAGTTCTTC | CASSQVGQGAYEQFF
TRBD2 | TRBJ2-1 | NA | TRBV29-1 | TGCAGCGTTGAAAGACCTTTCGAGCGGGAAACACCTGTTAATGAGCAGTTCTTC | CSVERPFERETPVNEQFF
NA | TRBJ1-6 | NA | TRBV5-4 | TGTGCCAGCAGAACCGCGGACGTCGGGAGTTCACCCCTCCACTTT | CASRTADVGSSPLHF
TRBD2 | TRBJ2-7 | NA | TRBV11-2 | TGTGCCAGCAGTCTCCAGGCGGGAGGGCAGCCCTACGAGCAGTACTTC | CASSLQAGGQPYEQYF
NA | TRBJ2-7 | NA | TRBV5-4 | TGTGCCAGCAGCCACTCGTATGGTGAGGGGGTATCCTACGAGCAGTACTTC | CASSHSYGEGVSYEQYF
TRBD1 | TRBJ1-2 | NA | TRBV27 | TGTGCCAGCAGTCCTTGGACAGGGGGCGGGAACTATGGCTACACCTTC | CASSPWTGGGNYGYTF
TRBD1 | TRBJ2-3 | NA | TRBV5-4 | TGTGCCAGCAGCTTAACGGACAGGGAAGGTGGAGATACGCAGTATTTT | CASSLTDREGGDTQYF
TRBD2 | TRBJ2-7 | NA | TRBV12-5 | TGTGCTAGTGGTTTGAAGACTAGCGGGAGTAATCCCTACGAGCAGTACTTC | CASGLKTSGSNPYEQYF
TRBD1 | TRBJ2-3 | NA | TRBV19 | TGTGCCAGTAGTTTCGGGACAGATCGCACAGATACGCAGTATTTT | CASSFGTDRTDTQYF
TRBD1 | TRBJ2-1 | few | TRBV5-6 | TGTGCCAGCAGCTTGGGGGGACAGAAGCAGTTCTTC | CASSLGGQKQFF
NA | TRBJ1-4 | NA | TRBV9 | TGTGCCAGCAGCGTCACAGGAAAAGGGGAAAAACTGTTTTTT | CASSVTGKGEKLFF
NA | TRBJ2-3 | NA | TRBV6-4 | TGTGCCAGCAGTACTACAGGGTTGTCAGATACGCAGTATTTT | CASSTTGLSDTQYF
NA | TRBJ2-3 | NA | TRBV29-1 | TGCAGCGCTACGCTAGGAGAGGGTTTTGATACGCAGTATTTT | CSATLGEGFDTQYF
TRBD1 | TRBJ2-3 | once | TRBV7-6 | TGTGCCAGCAGCCCAGGGGTGGGCAGGGGGCTTACAGATACGCAGTATTTT | CASSPGVGRGLTDTQYF
TRBD1 | TRBJ1-1 | NA | TRBV16 | TGTGCCAGCAGCCAATTTTTGAGGCACAGGGGGGAGAACACTGAAGCTTTCTTT | CASSQFLRHRGENTEAFF
NA | TRBJ2-1 | NA | TRBV9 | TGTGCCAGCAGCGCTAACAGGGTTTTGAATGAGCAGTTCTTC | CASSANRVLNEQFF
NA | TRBJ2-5 | NA | TRBV5-1 | TGCGCCAGCAGCCAGAGCGGGACCCAGTACTTC | CASSQSGTQYF
TRBD2 | TRBJ2-6 | NA | TRBV7-9 | TGTGCCAGCAGCTCCTTACAGCGGGAGGGACCTGGGGCCAACGTCCTGACTTTC | CASSSLQREGPGANVLTF
TRBD2 | TRBJ2-1 | NA | TRBV27 | TGTGCCAGCAGTTCCTCACCGGGACTAGCGGGGGAAGCAATCTACAATGAGCAGTTCTTC | CASSSSPGLAGEAIYNEQFF
NA | TRBJ1-4 | NA | TRBV15 | TGTGCCACCAGCAGTAACAGGGACGAAAAACTGTTTTTT | CATSSNRDEKLFF
TRBD1 | TRBJ1-1 | NA | TRBV27 | TGTGCCAGCAGACAGGGGGACACTGAAGCTTTCTTT | CASRQGDTEAFF
TRBD1 | TRBJ1-1 | NA | TRBV14 | TGTGCCAGCAGCCAAGCAAAACAGGGGATGGACACTGAAGCTTTCTTT | CASSQAKQGMDTEAFF